The entry below gives a single T cell receptor beta chain sequence along with its context. J was trimmed by 5 bases and V by 0 bases; bases with no gene match: 3. Germline V gene lookup returns CDR1 SEHNR and CDR2 FQNEAQ (reference sequence). The CDR3 extends over 14 amino acids. This entry belongs to a study of OX40 agonist ivuxolimab in advanced cancers. The protocol was immunoSEQ multiplex PCR, while the TCRdb copy is restricted to in-frame clones and leaves out a portion. The table has tens of thousands of clones, roughly 87% seen once; the top ten hold 0.19%. The specimen comprised CD4+ or CD8+ T cells sorted from blood, sampled in a trial of the OX40 agonist ivuxolimab. The receptor was isolated from an adult with an advanced solid tumor such as melanoma, head and neck, liver or kidney cancer. This rearrangement joins TRBV7-9 to TRBJ2-7, with 8 bases identical to TRBD2. CDR3 sequence (DNA): TGTGCCAGCAGCTTAGCCGGGGGGGAACACGAGCAGTACTTC. Translated, it gives CASSLAGGEHEQYF.